The 23 T cell receptor beta chains listed next were all sequenced from one sample in a study of T cell changes during pregnancy in multiple sclerosis. The protocol was immunoSEQ multiplex PCR, while the TCRdb copy is restricted to in-frame clones and leaves out a portion. The data contain about 70,000 clones, 85% to 95% of them seen just once; the ten biggest clones take up 3% to 3.5%. The sequencing here drew on CD8+ T cells from peripheral blood mononuclear cells, taken in the third trimester of pregnancy. The receptors stem from a female donor in good health, enrolled as a control in a pregnancy study.

V is TRBV7-9 and J is TRBJ2-5, with 9 bases fitting TRBD2. Germline trimming cut 5 bases from V and 2 bases from J; bases unmatched to any gene: 9. The germline CDR1 and CDR2 sequences are SEHNR and FQNEAQ (reference sequence). The CDR3 is 16 amino acids. The DNA of the CDR3 is TGTGCCAGCAGCCAAGGACCGACTAGCGGTCAAGAGACCCAGTACTTC. Translating it yields CASSQGPTSGQETQYF.

This rearrangement joins TRBV9 to TRBJ2-6, with D tentatively TRBD1 (6 bases). Germline CDR1 reads SGDLS; CDR2 reads YYNGEE. Trimming cost V 2 bases and J 1 base, with 16 bases left between them. This CDR3 is built from 18 residues. Written as DNA, the CDR3 is TGTGCCAGCAGCGTTTCCGGGACAACCTTATCTGGGGCCAACGTCCTGACTTTC. Translated: CASSVSGTTLSGANVLTF.

V usage is TRBV6-5 and J usage is TRBJ2-1; D is perhaps TRBD2 (6 bases). The germline CDR1 and CDR2 sequences are MNHEY and SVGAGI. The V gene lost 2 bases and the J gene lost 5 bases, with 13 bases spanning the gap. CDR3 length: 15 residues. The CDR3 sequence is CASSYTGRRNNEQFF. The DNA of the CDR3 is TGTGCCAGCAGTTACACGGGGAGGAGAAACAATGAGCAGTTCTTC.

The chain uses TRBV4-1 and TRBJ2-1; perhaps TRBD2 as D (6 bases). CDR3 length equals 17 residues. V was shortened by 1 base and J by 1 base, with 14 bases between the two germline ends. Germline CDR1 is MGHRA and CDR2 is YSYEKL. The CDR3 sequence is CASSQVSAGSSYNEQFF. The CDR3 DNA follows: TGCGCCAGCAGCCAAGTGTCCGCGGGGTCTTCCTACAATGAGCAGTTCTTC.

J is TRBJ1-2 and V is TRBV27; a possible D gene is TRBD1 (5 bases). The germline V gene has CDR1 MNHEY and CDR2 SMNVEV (reference sequence). V was pared by 2 bases and J by 4 bases, with 8 bases between. This CDR3 spans 13 amino acids. As DNA, the CDR3 is TGTGCCAGCAGTTTAGGGGCAAGCTATGGCTACACCTTC. It is translated as CASSLGASYGYTF.

The V call is TRBV7-9, the J call TRBJ2-5, with 11 bases lining up with TRBD2. From germline, CDR1 is SEHNR and CDR2 FQNEAQ (reference sequence). With V trimmed by 1 base and J by 4 bases, 11 bases remained unmatched. This CDR3 is built from 18 residues. The CDR3: CASSLEALSGGATETQYF. CDR3 coding DNA: TGTGCCAGCAGCTTAGAAGCCCTTAGCGGGGGGGCTACAGAGACCCAGTACTTC.

This chain joins TRBV6-4 and TRBJ1-1, with D uncertain. The germline CDR1 and CDR2 sequences are MRHNA and SNTAGT. The V and J ends lost 8 bases and 1 base respectively, with 11 bases between them. The CDR3 spans 13 residues. In DNA form, the CDR3 reads TGTGCCAGCCGGAGAGGGTCGAACACTGAAGCTTTCTTT. Amino acids: CASRRGSNTEAFF.

The V gene is TRBV6-1, the J gene TRBJ2-5; 13 positions agree with TRBD2. CDR1 is MNHNS and CDR2 is SASEGT in the germline V gene. This CDR3 spans 16 amino acids. Trimming removed 4 bases from V and 3 bases from J; junction bases left unmatched: 5. CDR3 residues: CASSAPGLAGEETQYF. In DNA, the CDR3 is TGTGCCAGCAGTGCGCCCGGACTAGCGGGGGAAGAGACCCAGTACTTC.

The chain joins TRBV5-4 to TRBJ2-1; 8 bases are shared with TRBD2. Germline assignment: CDR1 SGHNT and CDR2 YYREEE (reference sequence). V lost 1 base and J lost 2; bases outside the gene matches: 5. The CDR3 has 16 amino acids. The CDR3 here is CASSLTSGGPYNEQFF. The CDR3 DNA reads TGTGCCAGCAGCTTGACGAGCGGGGGACCCTACAATGAGCAGTTCTTC.

This chain joins TRBV9 and TRBJ2-1; 8 bases agree with TRBD2. This CDR3 is built from 14 residues. The ends lost 4 bases at V and 7 bases at J; junction bases unmatched: 7. CDR1 SGDLS and CDR2 YYNGEE come from the germline V gene. The CDR3 DNA is TGTGCCAGCAGCCCTGGACTAGCAGGTAATGAGCAGTTCTTC. Translation gives CASSPGLAGNEQFF. Full variable domain (missing parts from reference TRBV9 and TRBJ2-1): DSGVTQTPKHLITATGQRVTLRCSPRSGDLSVYWYQQSLDQGLQFLIQYYNGEERAKGNILERFSAQQFPDLHSELNLSSLELGDSALYFCASSPGLAGNEQFFGPGTRLTVL.

The chain joins TRBV25-1 to TRBJ1-1; weak D call: TRBD1 (6 bases). Trimming shortened V by 4 bases and J by 1 base, and 13 bases separated the two germline ends. This CDR3 spans 15 amino acids. CDR1 and CDR2 from the germline V gene are MGHDK and SYGVNS. The CDR3 coding sequence is TGTGCCAGCAGTGGAAGGGAGACAGGGAACACTGAAGCTTTCTTT. It is translated as CASSGRETGNTEAFF.

This clone has a single count. The chain has TRBV4-2 and TRBJ2-1; D call uncertain. Germline assignment: CDR1 LGHNA and CDR2 YNFKEQ. Trimming took off 1 base at V and 0 bases at J, with 10 bases between the two ends. There are 16 residues in the CDR3. CDR3 sequence (DNA): TGTGCCAGCAGCCAAGTCTCAGGTAACTCCTACAATGAGCAGTTCTTC. It is translated as CASSQVSGNSYNEQFF.

This chain uses TRBV27 with TRBJ1-6, with D hard to call. The CDR3 has 14 residues. The germline V gene has CDR1 MNHEY and CDR2 SMNVEV (reference sequence). Trimming cost V 3 bases and J 4 bases, with 7 bases left between them. The CDR3 here is CASSFRDYNSPLHF. The CDR3 nucleotides read TGTGCCAGCAGTTTCCGCGATTATAATTCACCCCTCCACTTT.

The rearrangement uses TRBV7-6 and TRBJ2-3; 7 nucleotides line up with TRBD2. In germline, CDR1 is SGHVS, CDR2 FNYEAQ. CDR3 length equals 15 residues. The junction had 6 bases not matched to a gene; V was cut back by 6 bases and J by 0 bases. CDR3 nucleotide sequence: TGTGCCAGCAGGCAACTAGCGACCAGCACAGATACGCAGTATTTT. Its protein product is CASRQLATSTDTQYF.

This clone appeared a single time. The V gene is TRBV5-1, the J gene TRBJ1-1; D may be TRBD1 (5 bases). The V and J ends lost 1 base and 3 bases respectively, with 16 bases between them. This CDR3 spans 16 amino acids. The germline V gene has CDR1 SGHRS and CDR2 YFSETQ. The CDR3 reads CASSLRREGRDTEAFF. The DNA for the CDR3 is TGCGCCAGCAGCTTGCGAAGGGAGGGGAGGGACACTGAAGCTTTCTTT.

The genes are TRBV2 and TRBJ2-7; 9 positions match TRBD1. The CDR3 has 13 residues. V was clipped by 5 bases and J by 5 bases; unmatched bases: 4. CDR1 is SNHLY and CDR2 is FYNNEI in the germline V gene. This CDR3 is CASSRDRANEQYF. CDR3 DNA sequence: TGTGCCAGCAGTCGGGACAGGGCCAACGAGCAGTACTTC.

Remarks on this clone: Germline and junction disagree at one end, which may indicate a read error. The chain links TRBV5-1 to TRBJ1-1; D possibly corresponds to TRBD1 (6 bases). CDR1 is SGHRS and CDR2 is YFSETQ in the germline V gene. The CDR3 totals 12 residues. CDR3 in amino acids: CASNDLRGGFGF. DNA for the CDR3: TGCGCCAGCAACGATCTGAGGGGGGGATTTGGATTT.

The chain has TRBV16 and TRBJ1-5, with 7 bases that match TRBD1. Germline lookup yields CDR1 KGHSY and CDR2 FQNENV. Unmatched junction bases numbered 2, after V lost 4 bases and J lost 2 bases. The CDR3 sequence is 14 residues long. The CDR3: CASSPGTGNQPQHF. DNA for the CDR3: TGTGCCAGCAGCCCAGGGACAGGCAATCAGCCCCAGCATTTT.

The V gene is TRBV4-3, the J gene TRBJ1-1, with TRBD1 identical over 7 bases. The CDR3 spans 14 residues. V lost 1 base, J lost 5 bases, and 4 bases stayed unmatched. Germline V gene data show CDR1 as LGHNA and CDR2 as YSLEER. CDR3 sequence: CASSQGLQGTEAFF. In DNA, the CDR3 is TGCGCCAGCAGCCAAGGGTTACAGGGGACTGAAGCTTTCTTT.

The chain recombines TRBV4-3 with TRBJ2-6; D is possibly TRBD1 (5 bases). The CDR3 loop spans 17 amino acids. The V end lost 4 bases, the J end lost 2 bases, and 15 bases lay between the germline ends. From germline, CDR1 is LGHNA and CDR2 YSLEER. In DNA, the CDR3 is TGCGCCAGCAGCCCGAACTCGGTAGGGGCTGGGGCCAACGTCCTGACTTTC. Translated: CASSPNSVGAGANVLTF.

V usage is TRBV19 and J usage is TRBJ2-7, with TRBD2 matching over 11 bases. With 6 bases clipped from V and 3 bases from J, the junction kept 4 bases outside the gene matches. The CDR3 totals 14 residues. In germline, CDR1 is LNHDA, CDR2 SQIVND (reference sequence). DNA of the CDR3: TGTGCCAGTAGGCCCGGGACTAGCGGCTACGAGCAGTACTTC. Translated: CASRPGTSGYEQYF.

CDR3 in DNA: TGTGCCAGCAGCGTAGTTAACCACCCAAGCCAGCCCCAGCATTTT. This codes for CASSVVNHPSQPQHF. The chain recombines TRBV9 with TRBJ1-5; unclear D gene. The CDR3 loop spans 15 amino acids. The germline gives CDR1 SGDLS, CDR2 YYNGEE. V was clipped by 0 bases and J by 7 bases, with 14 bases between them.

The J gene is TRBJ2-7, the V gene TRBV6-5; 11 bases are a match to TRBD1. J lost 5 bases, V lost 6 bases, and 6 bases had no gene match. The germline gives CDR1 MNHEY, CDR2 SVGAGI. The CDR3 runs 14 residues. The CDR3 region has the DNA TGTGCCAGCAGGCGGACAGGGGGCAAAAACGAGCAGTACTTC. Protein sequence: CASRRTGGKNEQYF.